This passage covers 22 T cell receptor beta chains from one sample sequenced in a study of cytomegalovirus exposure and HLA in healthy donors. The PCR employed 60 Vbeta primers together with 13 Jbeta primers. Clones were sequenced by immunoSEQ multiplex PCR, and TCRdb holds only the in-frame ones, with some missing. The data contain approximately 59,000 clones, about two thirds of them singletons. Input material: PBMCs. Every receptor here comes from a man between 35 and 55 years old in good health and CMV-seropositive.

The gene calls are TRBV6-1 and TRBJ1-2; D is perhaps TRBD1 (5 bases). The CDR3 has 13 amino acids. The germline CDR1 and CDR2 sequences are MNHNS and SASEGT. The V and J ends lost 10 bases and 5 bases respectively, with 17 bases between them. The CDR3 region is CATRQWEAYGYTF. In nucleotides, the CDR3 is TGTGCCACCAGACAGTGGGAGGCTTATGGCTACACCTTC.

The chain combines TRBV29-1 with TRBJ2-3; 10 bases match TRBD2. V lost 2 bases to trimming and J lost 2 bases; unmatched junction nucleotides: 4. Germline CDR1 reads SQVTM; CDR2 reads ANQGSEA. There are 15 residues in the CDR3. The CDR3 nucleotides are TGCAGCGTTGAATGGCTAGCGGGGGACACAGATACGCAGTATTTT. It translates to CSVEWLAGDTDTQYF.

This clone has just a few counts. CDR3 region: CASSQSDQPQHF. The CDR3 region has the DNA TGCGCCAGCTCCCAATCGGATCAGCCCCAGCATTTT. The chain employs TRBV4-1 and TRBJ1-5; D not certain. V shed 8 bases and J shed 5 bases, with 10 bases lying between them. This CDR3 has 12 amino acids. Per germline, CDR1 MGHRA and CDR2 YSYEKL.

This clone turned up a few times. The CDR3 loop is CASSLAYGQGIDEQFF. In DNA, the CDR3 is TGCGCCAGCAGCTTGGCCTACGGACAGGGGATCGATGAGCAGTTCTTC. This sequence joins TRBV5-1 and TRBJ2-1; 9 bases are a match to TRBD1. The CDR3 extends over 16 amino acids. Germline values: CDR1 SGHRS, CDR2 YFSETQ. V lost 0 bases and J lost 8; bases outside the gene matches: 9. The full variable domain, with the rest looked up from reference TRBV5-1 and TRBJ2-1, is KAGVTQTPRYLIKTRGQQVTLSCSPISGHRSVSWYQQTPGQGLQFLFEYFSETQRNKGNFPGRFSGRQFSNSRSEMNVSTLELGDSALYLCASSLAYGQGIDEQFFGPGTRLTVL.

The CDR3 protein is CASSSHRSEGYTF. CDR3 nucleotide sequence: TGCGCCAGCAGCTCCCACAGGTCGGAGGGCTACACCTTC. This chain uses TRBV5-1 with TRBJ1-2; D might be TRBD1 (5 bases). V was cut by 3 bases and J by 8 bases, with 14 bases left in between. The CDR3 runs 13 residues. Germline lookup yields CDR1 SGHRS and CDR2 YFSETQ.

This clone was seen more than once but under ten times. V gene TRBV5-1 combines with J gene TRBJ1-6; no reliable D call. CDR1 SGHRS and CDR2 YFSETQ come from the germline V gene. The CDR3 sequence is 16 residues long. The V gene lost 4 bases and the J gene lost 4 bases, with 15 bases spanning the gap. CDR3 amino acids: CASSPMRRAYNSPLHF. The CDR3 DNA follows: TGCGCCAGCAGCCCTATGAGGAGGGCTTATAATTCACCCCTCCACTTT. Using reference TRBV5-1 and TRBJ1-6 for the parts outside the CDR3, the full variable domain is KAGVTQTPRYLIKTRGQQVTLSCSPISGHRSVSWYQQTPGQGLQFLFEYFSETQRNKGNFPGRFSGRQFSNSRSEMNVSTLELGDSALYLCASSPMRRAYNSPLHFGNGTRLTVT.

The chain has TRBV29-1 and TRBJ2-3, with 11 nucleotides matching TRBD2. Germline lookup yields CDR1 SQVTM and CDR2 ANQGSEA. The CDR3 runs 14 residues. V lost 5 bases and J lost 2; bases outside the gene matches: 3. In nucleotides, the CDR3 is TGCAGCGTTCTAGCGGGAGGCCTCACAGATACGCAGTATTTT. Protein sequence: CSVLAGGLTDTQYF.

This rearrangement joins TRBV6-5 to TRBJ2-2, with D unclear. Germline V CDR1 and CDR2: MNHEY, SVGAGI. This CDR3 has 15 residues. V dropped 6 bases and J dropped 4 bases, with 15 bases sitting between them. The CDR3 loop reads CASSSPSYSTGELFF. The CDR3 DNA is TGTGCCAGCAGCAGCCCTAGTTATAGCACCGGGGAGCTGTTTTTT.

This clone has more than one count but fewer than ten. This chain links TRBV15 with TRBJ2-7, with 10 bases fitting TRBD1. V gave up 8 bases and J gave up 1 base; unmatched junction bases: 8. This CDR3 contains 15 residues. CDR1 is LNHNV and CDR2 is YYDKDF in the germline V gene (reference sequence). CDR3 region: CATAEMGQGSYEQYF. The CDR3 DNA reads as TGTGCCACCGCGGAGATGGGACAGGGGTCCTACGAGCAGTACTTC.

V usage is TRBV19 and J usage is TRBJ2-1; 12 nucleotides line up with TRBD2. The CDR3 length is 16 residues. Germline V gives CDR1 LNHDA, CDR2 SQIVND (reference sequence). The junction had 4 bases not matched to a gene; V was cut back by 0 bases and J by 7 bases. The CDR3 protein is CASSIDETSGGNEQFF. The CDR3 DNA follows: TGTGCCAGTAGTATAGACGAAACTAGCGGGGGGAATGAGCAGTTCTTC.

Here the CDR3 reads CASSKGGGAYEQYF. DNA for the CDR3: TGTGCCAGCAGCAAGGGGGGAGGGGCCTACGAGCAGTACTTC. This chain links TRBV7-6 with TRBJ2-7, with a weak D call TRBD2 (7 bases). Germline CDR1 is SGHVS and CDR2 is FNYEAQ. The V end lost 5 bases, the J end lost 2 bases, and 13 bases lay between the germline ends. The CDR3 is 14 amino acids.

V usage is TRBV7-3 and J usage is TRBJ2-1, with TRBD1 matching 7 bases. This CDR3 is built from 15 residues. V lost 1 base, J lost 2 bases, and 2 bases stayed unmatched. Looked up from germline, CDR1 is SGHTA and CDR2 is FQGTGA. CDR3 region: CASSLMTGTYNEQFF. CDR3 nucleotide sequence: TGTGCCAGCAGCTTAATGACAGGGACCTACAATGAGCAGTTCTTC.

The J gene is TRBJ2-1, the V gene TRBV9; D is possibly TRBD2 (6 bases). The germline gives CDR1 SGDLS, CDR2 YYNGEE. The CDR3 length is 14 residues. V shed 4 bases and J shed 3 bases, with 11 bases lying between them. In DNA, the CDR3 is TGTGCCAGCAGCCCCGGGGGTGGCTACAATGAGCAGTTCTTC. Its protein is CASSPGGGYNEQFF. Complete variable domain (other parts from reference TRBV9 and TRBJ2-1): DSGVTQTPKHLITATGQRVTLRCSPRSGDLSVYWYQQSLDQGLQFLIQYYNGEERAKGNILERFSAQQFPDLHSELNLSSLELGDSALYFCASSPGGGYNEQFFGPGTRLTVL.

The rearrangement links TRBV27 to TRBJ2-2, with D tentatively TRBD2 (6 bases). This CDR3 spans 13 amino acids. The V end was cut by 8 bases, the J end by 7 bases, with 14 bases between. The germline V gene encodes CDR1 MNHEY and CDR2 SMNVEV (reference sequence). The CDR3 loop is CASGGLGGGELFF. CDR3 nucleotide sequence: TGTGCCAGCGGGGGACTGGGCGGCGGGGAGCTGTTTTTT.

The rearrangement joins TRBV6-1 to TRBJ1-3, with D tentatively TRBD1 (6 bases). The CDR3 consists of 15 residues. From germline, CDR1 is MNHNS and CDR2 SASEGT. V lost 0 bases and J 4 bases, leaving 10 bases between the germline ends. CDR3 DNA: TGTGCCAGCAGTGAAGCGTTGGGACACGGAAACACCATATATTTT. It translates to CASSEALGHGNTIYF.

In its sample, this clone was seen a few times. The chain combines TRBV13 with TRBJ1-1, with D uncertain. The germline V and J ends were trimmed by 5 bases and 1 base, with 26 bases remaining between them. Germline-derived CDR1 and CDR2 are PRHDT and FYEKMQ (reference sequence). The CDR3 is 19 residues long. The DNA for the CDR3 is TGTGCCAGCAGCCTCAACCCCCCGTGGGGAGGTGGTCCGAACACTGAAGCTTTCTTT. Translation gives CASSLNPPWGGGPNTEAFF. Full variable domain (rest looked up from reference TRBV13 and TRBJ1-1): AAGVIQSPRHLIKEKRETATLKCYPIPRHDTVYWYQQGPGQDPQFLISFYEKMQSDKGSIPDRFSAQQFSDYHSELNMSSLELGDSALYFCASSLNPPWGGGPNTEAFFGQGTRLTVV.

The rearrangement joins TRBV30 to TRBJ2-5, with 9 bases that match TRBD2. Germline lookup yields CDR1 GTSNPN and CDR2 SVGIG (reference sequence). Trimming took 2 bases from V and 5 from J; bases not matched to a gene: 6. The length of the CDR3 is 14 residues. DNA of the CDR3: TGTGCCTGGAGTCAAGGGACTAGCTGGGAGACCCAGTACTTC. As protein: CAWSQGTSWETQYF.

The rearrangement uses TRBV5-5 and TRBJ1-4, with D possibly TRBD1 on 6 matching bases. From germline, CDR1 is SGHKS and CDR2 YYEKEE (reference sequence). CDR3 size: 15 residues. The ends were cut back, 2 bases at V and 6 bases at J, with 14 bases in the middle. The CDR3 DNA is TGTGCCAGCAGCTTCTCAGGGGACCTCTATGAAAAACTGTTTTTT. Encoded protein: CASSFSGDLYEKLFF.

The rearrangement links TRBV19 to TRBJ2-1; possibly TRBD1 for D (6 bases). V was cut by 5 bases and J by 4 bases, with 15 bases left in between. This CDR3 is 15 amino acids long. The germline V gene has CDR1 LNHDA and CDR2 SQIVND (reference sequence). The CDR3, as DNA: TGTGCCAGTAGTTTCCTCGGGACACCATACAATGAGCAGTTCTTC. Translation gives CASSFLGTPYNEQFF. Based on the CDR3 plus reference TRBV19 and TRBJ2-1, the full variable domain is DGGITQSPKYLFRKEGQNVTLSCEQNLNHDAMYWYRQDPGQGLRLIYYSQIVNDFQKGDIAEGYSVSREKKESFPLTVTSAQKNPTAFYLCASSFLGTPYNEQFFGPGTRLTVL.

CDR3 residues: CASSLDIYSYEQYF. CDR3 DNA: TGTGCCAGCAGTCTCGACATTTACTCCTACGAGCAGTACTTC. The V call is TRBV6-5, the J call TRBJ2-7; D gene ambiguous. V lost 5 bases and J lost 0, with 11 bases in between. The CDR3 is made up of 14 amino acids. Germline CDR1 reads MNHEY; CDR2 reads SVGAGI.

This clone was found once. The chain employs TRBV11-2 and TRBJ2-1; 7 bases agree with TRBD1. The germline gives CDR1 SGHAT, CDR2 FQNNGV. The CDR3 length is 13 residues. After removal of 4 bases from V and 8 bases from J, the junction contained 5 bases not matched to a gene. Here the CDR3 reads CASSSDRADEQFF. Written as DNA, the CDR3 is TGTGCCAGCAGCTCCGACAGGGCCGATGAGCAGTTCTTC.

The chain combines TRBV18 with TRBJ1-4, with 8 nucleotides matching TRBD1. Germline CDR1 reads KGHSH; CDR2 reads LQKENI. This CDR3 is built from 16 residues. V lost 0 bases, J lost 6 bases, and 6 bases stayed unmatched. The CDR3 DNA reads as TGTGCCAGCTCACCACCGATTGGACAGGGTGATGAAAAACTGTTTTTT. Its translation is CASSPPIGQGDEKLFF.